This T cell receptor beta chain was identified during a study of CD8 T cells in ankylosing spondylitis. The CDR3 is 13 residues long. The germline V gene encodes CDR1 MNHNY and CDR2 SVGAGI (reference sequence). Trimming took 7 bases from V and 3 from J, leaving 13 bases between them. Findings and limits, study-wide: Prior work had noted some motif variants in reactive arthritis blood and synovial fluid. Ankylosing spondylitis blood seemed to carry a telltale TCR beta motif made of about 8 highly homologous variants. Researchers report that disease-linked clones proved CD8+ and relatively rare in peripheral blood. Significant enrichment of disease-linked clones was reportedly seen in matched ankylosing spondylitis synovial fluid.

Each TCR beta library was made by quantitative 5'-RACE that incorporated molecular barcodes. In TCRdb, the 5' RACE reads were re-called with MiXCR into one record per CDR3 protein. The data show 500,000 to 650,000 distinct CDR3 sequences, 5.3% seen once. This clonotype came up a few times. Antigen specificity is unknown. Sequenced sample: blood, either unsorted or a sorted T cell fraction (not recorded which). The receptor was isolated from a male donor with ankylosing spondylitis. The chain couples TRBV6-6 to TRBJ2-7; tentative D call: TRBD2 (5 bases). CDR3 in DNA: TGTGCCAGCACCTCCGGGAACGACTACGAGCAGTACTTC. This encodes CASTSGNDYEQYF.